The sequence of this TCR beta chain was determined in a study of vaccination effects on CD4 cells after COVID-19. This clone has only one observation. Its antigen remains unknown. Assay used: immunoSEQ multiplex PCR; TCRdb lists only in-frame clones, some missing. The sample holds tens of thousands of clones, around 78% seen once. Germline V gives CDR1 MNHEY, CDR2 SVGAGI. This CDR3 has 16 amino acids. V was pared by 4 bases and J by 0 bases, with 14 bases between. Antigen-specific CD4+ T cells expanded by the ViraFEST assay with viral peptide pools were then sequenced. When around 10 days of culture had elapsed, CD4+ T cells were isolated. Two-dose BNT162b2 or mRNA-1273 vaccination was given to participants. Cultures of about 2 million PBMC per well contained approximately 10 IU/ml IL-2 plus 10 ug/ml peptides.

The starting material was CD4+ T cells from PBMCs cultured with HCoV-OC43 spike peptides, obtained after COVID-19 vaccination. Specified subset: HCoV-OC43 spike overlapping peptide pool stimulation. This chain joins TRBV6-5 and TRBJ2-3; no clear D gene. The receptor's source is a human donor who received a COVID-19 vaccine. The CDR3 spells CASSWTSSASTDTQYF. Here the CDR3 DNA reads TGTGCCAGCAGTTGGACGAGCAGTGCTAGCACAGATACGCAGTATTTT.